This record looks at one TCR beta chain sequence and its context. These data belong to a study of blood T cell repertoires in COVID-19. As processed by the authors: Counts of nucleated cells, estimated from reference gene primer amplification, were obtained. This table comes from immunoSEQ multiplex PCR, and its TCRdb copy is limited to in-frame clones, with some not included. Clone size and V and J calls were adopted from that table, with D and trimming inferred from the DNA. The table shows around 30,000 clones, with roughly 90% occurring only once. CDR3 length equals 15 residues. With V trimmed by 5 bases and J by 1 base, 1 base remained unmatched. Germline loops: CDR1 SNHLY, CDR2 FYNNEI.

The gene calls are TRBV2 and TRBJ2-2; 10 bases fit TRBD2. This TCR derives from a man aged 70-80 years with active or convalescent COVID-19. The sequencing input was peripheral blood. The CDR3 DNA sequence: TGTGCCAGCAGTCGGACTAGCGGGAACACCGGGGAGCTGTTTTTT. Translation: CASSRTSGNTGELFF.